The T cell receptor (beta chain) under discussion was sequenced for a study of OX40 agonist ivuxolimab in advanced cancers. At the level of the study: Administration of intravenous ivuxolimab to patients occurred every 2 weeks at 0.01 to 10 mg/kg. Aged roughly 20 to 79 with a mean of about 63 years, they were less than 90% male.

Some clones are missing from TCRdb's copy, which holds only in-frame ones; the method was immunoSEQ multiplex PCR. The table records about 55,000 clones, more than 70% of them present only once. This CDR3 has 19 residues. From germline, CDR1 is SNHLY and CDR2 FYNNEI. Trimming at V came to 2 bases and at J to 0 bases, leaving 12 bases not matched to a gene. Overall study findings and caveats: Expanded peripheral T cell antigen specificity was not determined.

Blood was sampled at baseline, cycle 4 day 1, and cycle 7 day 1. This clone was seen more than once but under ten times. The antigen is not known. The V gene is TRBV2, the J gene TRBJ2-7; 11 bases map to TRBD2. The source material was CD4+ or CD8+ T cells sorted from blood, sampled in a trial of the OX40 agonist ivuxolimab. This receptor was identified in an adult with an advanced solid tumor such as melanoma, head and neck, liver or kidney cancer. The CDR3 region is CASSELILAGGRSSYEQYF. CDR3 sequence (DNA): TGTGCCAGCAGTGAATTGATCCTAGCGGGAGGTAGGAGCTCCTACGAGCAGTACTTC.